The 32 T cell receptor beta chains presented below share a single source sample, sequenced in a study of blood T cells in healthy people across ages. Combining a sample-barcoded 5' primer with a J-beta primer mix, a second PCR ran for roughly 7 to 11 cycles. TCRdb called the 5' RACE reads again in MiXCR, with one record for every CDR3 protein. The sample lists fewer than 750,000 distinct CDR3 sequences; more than 45% were seen once. Sample: blood. The origin of the receptors is an elderly woman in good health.

The chain uses TRBV28 and TRBJ1-5; 8 nucleotides line up with TRBD1. Germline trimming cut 7 bases from V and 0 bases from J; bases unmatched to any gene: 11. This CDR3 comprises 17 residues. The germline V gene encodes CDR1 MDHEN and CDR2 SYDVKM. CDR3 DNA: TGTGCCAGCACCACAACAGGTGGGACAGGTAGCAATCAGCCCCAGCATTTT. Protein sequence: CASTTTGGTGSNQPQHF. The full variable domain, its missing parts supplied by reference TRBV28 and TRBJ1-5, is DVKVTQSSRYLVKRTGEKVFLECVQDMDHENMFWYRQDPGLGLRLIYFSYDVKMKEKGDIPEGYSVSREKKERFSLILESASTNQTSMYLCASTTTGGTGSNQPQHFGDGTRLSIL.

The CDR3 nucleotides are TGTGCCAGCAACGGAGAACCTGGAAACACCATATATTTT. This sequence encodes CASNGEPGNTIYF. This chain joins TRBV28 and TRBJ1-3; D gene unclear. Germline assignment: CDR1 MDHEN and CDR2 SYDVKM. Trimming shortened V by 7 bases and J by 2 bases, and 9 bases separated the two germline ends. The CDR3 sequence is 13 residues long.

The chain combines TRBV6-5 with TRBJ2-3; perhaps TRBD2 as D (6 bases). This CDR3 comprises 14 residues. Looked up from germline, CDR1 is MNHEY and CDR2 is SVGAGI. V was clipped by 2 bases and J by 5 bases, with 11 bases between them. CDR3 bases: TGTGCCAGCAGTTACGTGCAGGGACTAGATACGCAGTATTTT. It codes for CASSYVQGLDTQYF.

The chain joins TRBV24-1 to TRBJ2-5; 12 bases align to TRBD2. Germline CDR1 and CDR2: KGHDR and SFDVKD. This CDR3 contains 16 residues. V was clipped by 2 bases and J by 1 base; unmatched bases: 1. DNA for the CDR3: TGTGCCACCAGTGATTGGACTAGCGGGGCCCAAGAGACCCAGTACTTC. This encodes CATSDWTSGAQETQYF.

The J gene is TRBJ2-4, the V gene TRBV4-1; 7 nucleotides match TRBD2. Germline loops: CDR1 MGHRA, CDR2 YSYEKL. J gave up 7 bases and V 3 bases, and 3 bases lay outside the gene matches. This CDR3 comprises 13 residues. Here the CDR3 reads CASSHAGENIQYF. The CDR3 nucleotides read TGCGCCAGCAGCCACGCGGGAGAGAACATTCAGTACTTC.

The table lists this clonotype with a few counts. The chain has TRBV5-1 and TRBJ2-5; the D gene is possibly TRBD1 (6 bases). Trimming took off 5 bases at V and 5 bases at J, with 16 bases between the two ends. Germline V gene data show CDR1 as SGHRS and CDR2 as YFSETQ. This CDR3 is built from 14 residues. The CDR3 DNA sequence: TGCGCCAGCAGAAATTTACAGGGTCCGGAGACCCAGTACTTC. It codes for CASRNLQGPETQYF.

This clonotype was counted a few times. The chain has TRBV20-1 and TRBJ2-3, with D tentatively TRBD1 (5 bases). CDR1 and CDR2 from the germline V gene are DFQATT and SNEGSKA (reference sequence). V was trimmed by 6 bases and J by 0 bases, leaving 16 bases between them. This CDR3 has 15 residues. The CDR3 loop is CSATQASVSTDTQYF. For the CDR3, the DNA is TGCAGTGCCACACAGGCAAGCGTCAGCACAGATACGCAGTATTTT.

The V call is TRBV3-1, the J call TRBJ2-1; D remains ambiguous. There are 14 residues in the CDR3. Germline-derived CDR1 and CDR2 are LGHDT and YNNKEL (reference sequence). V lost 4 bases and J 5 bases, leaving 12 bases between the germline ends. In DNA form, the CDR3 reads TGTGCCAGCAGCCCCCCCGTCTATAACAATGAGCAGTTCTTC. Amino acids: CASSPPVYNNEQFF.

The chain employs TRBV11-2 and TRBJ2-7, with 7 bases aligning to TRBD2. Germline V gene data show CDR1 as SGHAT and CDR2 as FQNNGV. V shed 7 bases, J shed 2 bases, and the junction held 11 bases outside the gene matches. CDR3 length equals 15 residues. CDR3 residues: CASTRTGTNPYEQYF. DNA for the CDR3: TGTGCCAGCACTCGCACCGGGACTAACCCCTACGAGCAGTACTTC. Variable domain in full (rest from reference TRBV11-2 and TRBJ2-7): EAGVAQSPRYKIIEKRQSVAFWCNPISGHATLYWYQQILGQGPKLLIQFQNNGVVDDSQLPKDRFSAERLKGVDSTLKIQPAKLEDSAVYLCASTRTGTNPYEQYFGPGTRLTVT.

In the case of this clonotype: A much larger clone is a single base away; this may be a read error. This rearrangement joins TRBV7-9 to TRBJ2-5; TRBD2 aligns across 10 bases. CDR3 length equals 16 residues. Trimming took 1 base from V and 11 from J; bases not matched to a gene: 13. Germline-derived CDR1 and CDR2 are SEHNR and FQNEAQ (reference sequence). Written as DNA, the CDR3 is TGTGCCAGCAGCTTAGTAAGGACTAGCGGAAACAATGAGCAGTACTTC. It yields the protein CASSLVRTSGNNEQYF.

This clonotype came up once. The chain links TRBV21-1 to TRBJ2-1; the table calls TRBD1, which could not be checked here. TRBV21-1 is given as a pseudogene. This CDR3 region has 21 residues. CDR3 sequence: CASSKYRDRDRPTPSYNEQFF. In nucleotides, the CDR3 is TGTGCCAGCAGCAAGTACCGGGACAGGGACCGTCCTACACCTTCCTACAATGAGCAGTTCTTC.

This clonotype was found many times. The V and J genes are TRBV5-6 and TRBJ1-2; D is possibly TRBD1 (6 bases). The CDR3 has 15 amino acids. Germline CDR1 reads SGHDT; CDR2 reads YYEEEE. V shed 7 bases and J shed 4 bases, with 20 bases lying between them. CDR3 nucleotide sequence: TGTGCCAGCCAGGGGACTCCTCTAGAAGGCTATGGCTACACCTTC. It codes for CASQGTPLEGYGYTF. Supplemented by reference TRBV5-6 and TRBJ1-2, the full variable domain reads DAGVTQSPTHLIKTRGQQVTLRCSPKSGHDTVSWYQQALGQGPQFIFQYYEEEERQRGNFPDRFSGHQFPNYSSELNVNALLLGDSALYLCASQGTPLEGYGYTFGSGTRLTVV.

This clonotype appeared once. This chain uses TRBV5-6 with TRBJ1-2; tentatively, D is TRBD1 (6 bases). Germline CDR1 and CDR2: SGHDT and YYEEEE. This CDR3 has 15 residues. The V gene lost 4 bases and the J gene lost 0 bases, with 13 bases spanning the gap. The CDR3 is CASSPTGISNYGYTF. As DNA, the CDR3 is TGTGCCAGCAGCCCTACAGGGATCTCTAACTATGGCTACACCTTC.

This rearrangement joins TRBV28 to TRBJ2-3; 12 bases line up with TRBD2. With 5 bases clipped from V and 4 bases from J, the junction kept 13 bases outside the gene matches. The CDR3 sequence is 18 residues long. The germline V gene encodes CDR1 MDHEN and CDR2 SYDVKM. Here the CDR3 DNA reads TGTGCCAGCAGTCCCGAGCCGGGACTAGCGGGCGGGGCAGATACGCAGTATTTT. Protein sequence: CASSPEPGLAGGADTQYF.

The V gene is TRBV7-2, the J gene TRBJ2-4; 8 bases are a match to TRBD1. V shed 5 bases and J 7 bases; nucleotides not matched to a gene: 4. The CDR3 covers 13 residues. Germline V gene sequence: CDR1 SGHTA, CDR2 FQGNSA. CDR3 nucleotide sequence: TGTGCCAGCAGCGCGACAGGGGCCAACATTCAGTACTTC. Its protein is CASSATGANIQYF.

This clonotype has only a few counts. The V and J genes are TRBV12-3 or TRBV12-4 and TRBJ2-7; tentative D call: TRBD1 (6 bases). The end of the DNA fits TRBJ2-5 better, so the J call may be wrong. The CDR3 runs 12 residues. DNA of the CDR3: TGTGCCAGCAGGGGGGCTCAGGAGACCCAGTACTTC. This translates into CASRGAQETQYF.

Concerning this clonotype itself: A single base separates this from a much larger clone, so it may be a read error. The rearrangement joins TRBV20-1 to TRBJ2-1, with D perhaps TRBD2 (7 bases). Per germline, CDR1 DFQATT and CDR2 SNEGSKA (reference sequence). The CDR3 has 14 amino acids. The CDR3 spells CGAQEGGPYNEQFF. The CDR3 DNA is TGCGGTGCTCAGGAGGGGGGGCCATACAATGAGCAGTTCTTC.

As concerns this clonotype: A junction end diverges from the germline sequence, so it may reflect a read error. The chain uses TRBV3-1 and TRBJ2-7; no reliable D call. The CDR3 is 16 residues long. Germline V gene sequence: CDR1 LGHDT, CDR2 YNNKEL (reference sequence). As DNA, the CDR3 is TGTGCCGGCAGCCAAGGTATGGGTAGGGTAAGCTACGAGCAGTACTTC. Protein sequence: CAGSQGMGRVSYEQYF.

Ten or more counts support this clonotype. The J gene is TRBJ1-2, the V gene TRBV14, with no clear D. The CDR3 runs 15 residues. The germline V and J ends were trimmed by 2 bases and 3 bases, with 13 bases remaining between them. CDR1 is SGHDN and CDR2 is FVKESK in the germline V gene. The CDR3 here is CASSQLDPPYYGYTF. The CDR3 DNA sequence: TGTGCCAGCAGCCAACTGGACCCCCCTTACTATGGCTACACCTTC.

As concerns this clonotype: An end of the junction differs from the germline gene, which may be a read error. This chain links TRBV6-1 with TRBJ2-7, with a weak D call TRBD2 (6 bases). The CDR3 consists of 15 residues. Germline V CDR1 and CDR2: MNHNS, SASEGT. This CDR3 reads CVSSDVAEPPYEQYF. The DNA for the CDR3 is TGTGTCAGCAGTGATGTAGCGGAACCCCCCTACGAGCAGTACTTC.

The J gene is TRBJ1-2, the V gene TRBV7-8; possible D gene TRBD1, 6 bases. Germline assignment: CDR1 SGHVS and CDR2 FQNEAQ. V shed 1 base and J shed 4 bases, with 16 bases lying between them. This CDR3 spans 16 amino acids. CDR3 DNA sequence: TGTGCCAGCAGCTTAGACCCTCAGGGGTGGGGCTATGGCTACACCTTC. Its translation: CASSLDPQGWGYGYTF.

A word on this clonotype: A much larger clone sits a single nucleotide away, making a read error possible. The V and J genes are TRBV6-6 and TRBJ2-1; no definite D call. The closer fit of TRBJ2-7 to the DNA end suggests the J call may be wrong. The CDR3 is made up of 16 amino acids. Germline CDR1 MNHNY, CDR2 SVGAGI (reference sequence). CDR3 DNA: TGTGCCAGCAGCAACCAAGGAAGGAGCTCCTACAATGAGCAGTACTTC. Amino acids: CASSNQGRSSYNEQYF.

The chain uses TRBV6-1 and TRBJ2-4; D may be TRBD1 (6 bases). From germline, CDR1 is MNHNS and CDR2 SASEGT. V was cut by 1 base and J by 13 bases, with 11 bases left in between. The CDR3 extends over 12 amino acids. The CDR3 DNA reads TGTGCCAGCAGTGAAGACAGGGTACAGCAGTACTTC. Translated, it gives CASSEDRVQQYF.

With respect to this clonotype: Just one base apart from a much larger clone, this may be a read error. The V and J genes are TRBV19 and TRBJ2-3, with 7 bases that match TRBD2. The CDR3 is 15 amino acids. V gave up 11 bases and J gave up 1 base; unmatched junction bases: 12. Germline V gives CDR1 LNHDA, CDR2 SQIVND (reference sequence). CDR3 protein: CACGGQRGGTDTQYF. The CDR3 nucleotides read TGTGCCTGTGGGGGTCAGCGGGGCGGCACAGATACGCAGTATTTT.

This clonotype showed up many times. The rearrangement links TRBV28 to TRBJ2-1, with TRBD2 as a possible D gene (5 bases). Deletions cut 6 bases from V and 8 bases from J, with 29 bases between. The CDR3 is made up of 18 amino acids. Germline CDR1 MDHEN, CDR2 SYDVKM. The CDR3 DNA sequence: TGTGCCAGCAGCCCTAATCGATTTCGGGGAGTTTACCCCCATGAGCAGTTCTTC. Its protein is CASSPNRFRGVYPHEQFF.

The chain employs TRBV4-3 and TRBJ1-6, with D uncertain. This CDR3 is 15 amino acids long. Trimming removed 0 bases from V and 9 bases from J, with 12 bases in between. Germline V gene lookup returns CDR1 LGHNA and CDR2 YSLEER. The CDR3 DNA reads TGCGCCAGCAGCCAAGAATGGGTGCGGGGTTCACCCCTCCACTTT. Translation: CASSQEWVRGSPLHF.

Note on this clonotype: A read error is possible here, since a much larger clone lies one base away. The J gene is TRBJ2-3, the V gene TRBV14; D is undetermined. The CDR3 covers 13 residues. V was shortened by 3 bases and J by 14 bases, with 18 bases between the two germline ends. Germline loops: CDR1 SGHDN, CDR2 FVKESK. Written as DNA, the CDR3 is TGTGCCAGCAGCCACCCCTCGGAACTACGGCTGTATTTT. Its translation: CASSHPSELRLYF.

The CDR3 loop is CASSLERAGGFGTGELFF. CDR3 bases: TGTGCCAGCAGTTTAGAGAGGGCAGGGGGATTTGGCACCGGGGAGCTGTTTTTT. The chain has TRBV12-3 or TRBV12-4 and TRBJ2-2; 7 positions match TRBD1. The CDR3 has 18 amino acids. V shed 1 base and J 4 bases; nucleotides not matched to a gene: 12.

The chain recombines TRBV20-1 with TRBJ2-1; the D is unclear. The CDR3 runs 14 residues. Trimming removed 6 bases from V and 0 bases from J, with 12 bases in between. Germline V gene data show CDR1 as DFQATT and CDR2 as SNEGSKA (reference sequence). The chain's CDR3 is CSAAAPSSYNEQFF. The CDR3 nucleotides read TGCAGTGCCGCGGCCCCGAGCTCCTACAATGAGCAGTTCTTC.

This clonotype was seen at least ten times. The CDR3 DNA sequence: TGCGCCAGCAGCCAGTCGAGGGGACTAGCGGGAGTGGAGCAGTACTTC. Amino acids: CASSQSRGLAGVEQYF. This chain joins TRBV4-1 and TRBJ2-5; 14 positions agree with TRBD2. The CDR3 extends over 16 amino acids. In germline, CDR1 is MGHRA, CDR2 YSYEKL. V trimming: 3 bases; J trimming: 11 bases; junction bases outside the gene matches: 11.

Note on this clonotype: A read error is possible here, since a much larger clone lies one base away. The J gene is TRBJ2-1, the V gene TRBV7-2; D remains unclear. The CDR3 has 13 amino acids. The ends were cut back, 8 bases at V and 4 bases at J, with 12 bases in the middle. From germline, CDR1 is SGHTA and CDR2 FQGNSA. The CDR3 region has the DNA TGTGCCAGCGTTGTAGCATCTTACAATGAGCAGTTCTTC. Residues: CASVVASYNEQFF.

This clonotype showed up many times. This sequence joins TRBV9 and TRBJ2-1; the D gene is possibly TRBD1 (5 bases). V lost 0 bases and J 2 bases, leaving 12 bases between the germline ends. The CDR3 length is 16 residues. Germline V lookup: CDR1 SGDLS, CDR2 YYNGEE. CDR3 in DNA: TGTGCCAGCAGCGTAGATCGGCAGGACACCTACAATGAGCAGTTCTTC. It yields the protein CASSVDRQDTYNEQFF.